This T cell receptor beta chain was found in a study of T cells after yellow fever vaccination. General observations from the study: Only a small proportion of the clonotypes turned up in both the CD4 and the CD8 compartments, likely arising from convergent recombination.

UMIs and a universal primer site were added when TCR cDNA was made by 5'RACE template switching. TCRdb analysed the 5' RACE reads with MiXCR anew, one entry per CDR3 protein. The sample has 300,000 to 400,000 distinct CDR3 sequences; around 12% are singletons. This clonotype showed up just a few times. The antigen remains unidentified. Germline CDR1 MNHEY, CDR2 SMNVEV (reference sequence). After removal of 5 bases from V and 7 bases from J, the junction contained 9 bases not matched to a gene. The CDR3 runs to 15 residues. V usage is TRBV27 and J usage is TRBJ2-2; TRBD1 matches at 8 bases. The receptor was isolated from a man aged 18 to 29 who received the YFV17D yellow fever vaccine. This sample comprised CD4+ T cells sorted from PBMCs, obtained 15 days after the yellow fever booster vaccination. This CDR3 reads CASSVQTGESGELFF. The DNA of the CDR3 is TGTGCCAGCAGTGTCCAGACAGGGGAAAGCGGGGAGCTGTTTTTT.